The 5 T cell receptor beta chains in this list originate from one sample, sequenced in a study of shared clonotypes between healthy human individuals. Some clones are missing from TCRdb's copy, which holds only in-frame ones; the method was immunoSEQ multiplex PCR. The table shows roughly 2.4 million clones, with approximately 95% occurring only once. The material sequenced was naive CD4+ T cells sorted from blood. Subset reported: CD45RA+ positively selected. Receptors originate from a young man in good health.

The gene calls are TRBV28 and TRBJ1-5; 10 nucleotides agree with TRBD1. Germline V gene data show CDR1 as MDHEN and CDR2 as SYDVKM. The CDR3 is 17 residues long. The junction had 13 bases not matched to a gene; V was cut back by 7 bases and J by 4 bases. The CDR3 nucleotides read TGTGCCAGCACCCTTGGAGGGGGACAGGGGCGGAATCAGCCCCAGCATTTT. Protein: CASTLGGGQGRNQPQHF.

This chain uses TRBV5-1 with TRBJ1-6, with D unclear. The CDR3 sequence is 16 residues long. From germline, CDR1 is SGHRS and CDR2 YFSETQ. V was pared by 5 bases and J by 8 bases, with 20 bases between. CDR3 sequence reads: CASSQNPRNVDSPLHF. CDR3 nucleotides: TGCGCCAGCAGTCAAAATCCAAGGAACGTGGATTCACCCCTCCACTTT.

The rearrangement joins TRBV7-2 to TRBJ2-2, with TRBD2 identical over 10 bases. The V and J ends lost 5 bases and 0 bases, in that order; junction bases with no gene match: 9. The CDR3 is made up of 18 amino acids. The germline V gene encodes CDR1 SGHTA and CDR2 FQGNSA. The CDR3 DNA sequence: TGTGCCAGCAGCCCCGGACTAGCGGTTCTCGCGAACACCGGGGAGCTGTTTTTT. Its translation: CASSPGLAVLANTGELFF.

The V and J genes are TRBV12-5 and TRBJ1-2; D not certain. The CDR3 is made up of 14 amino acids. From germline, CDR1 is LGHNT and CDR2 FRNRAP. With 6 bases removed from V and 0 bases from J, the gap between germline ends came to 11 bases. The DNA for the CDR3 is TGTGCTAGTGGCCAATACAGTTCTAACTATGGCTACACCTTC. Translation: CASGQYSSNYGYTF. The full variable domain, with the rest looked up from reference TRBV12-5 and TRBJ1-2, is DARVTQTPRHKVTEMGQEVTMRCQPILGHNTVFWYRQTMMQGLELLAYFRNRAPLDDSGMPKDRFSAEMPDATLATLKIQPSEPRDSAVYFCASGQYSSNYGYTFGSGTRLTVV.

This clone appeared a single time. V gene TRBV5-1 combines with J gene TRBJ1-1, with D possibly being TRBD1 (6 bases). CDR3 length: 13 residues. Germline CDR1 reads SGHRS; CDR2 reads YFSETQ. The ends were cut back, 4 bases at V and 11 bases at J, with 18 bases in the middle. The CDR3 region is CASSKEGGPIAFF. CDR3 coding DNA: TGCGCCAGCAGCAAAGAGGGGGGGCCTATCGCTTTCTTT.